The 15 T cell receptor beta chains in this list originate from one sample, sequenced in a study of blood T cell repertoires in COVID-19. Profiling relied on immunoSEQ multiplex PCR, and the TCRdb table lists in-frame clones only, not all of them. This table holds around 180,000 clones, 85% to 90% found once. Sequencing input: peripheral blood. The receptors derive from a person aged 70 to 85 with COVID-19, enrolled during active disease.

CDR3 amino acids: CASSQDSLKNSPLHF. As DNA, the CDR3 is TGTGCCAGCAGCCAAGATAGTCTGAAGAATTCACCCCTCCACTTT. The genes are TRBV3-1 (or the pseudogene TRBV3-2) and TRBJ1-6; D is unresolved. The CDR3 covers 15 residues. Trimming pared 0 bases from V and 7 bases from J, leaving 10 bases between. In germline, CDR1 is LGHDT, CDR2 YNNKEL (reference sequence).

The chain recombines TRBV7-2 with TRBJ2-7; 9 nucleotides line up with TRBD1. CDR3 length: 15 amino acids. The V gene end was trimmed by 3 bases and the J gene end by 3 bases; junction bases not matched to a gene: 6. Germline CDR1 and CDR2: SGHTA and FQGNSA. CDR3 in amino acids: CASSFRDRVDYEQYF. The CDR3 nucleotides are TGTGCCAGCAGCTTTCGGGACAGGGTAGACTACGAGCAGTACTTC. Full variable domain (rest looked up from reference TRBV7-2 and TRBJ2-7): GAGVSQSPSNKVTEKGKDVELRCDPISGHTALYWYRQSLGQGLEFLIYFQGNSAPDKSGLPSDRFSAERTGGSVSTLTIQRTQQEDSAVYLCASSFRDRVDYEQYFGPGTRLTVT.

The chain uses TRBV15 and TRBJ1-2; possible D gene TRBD1, 5 bases. V lost 1 base to trimming and J lost 3 bases, with 12 bases between them. In germline, CDR1 is LNHNV, CDR2 YYDKDF (reference sequence). The CDR3 length is 15 residues. The CDR3 bases are TGTGCCACCAGCAGAGGGGTGGGAGGGGACTATGGCTACACCTTC. This sequence encodes CATSRGVGGDYGYTF.

The rearrangement joins TRBV5-4 to TRBJ1-1; D gene ambiguous. The V gene lost 5 bases and the J gene lost 1 base, with 6 bases spanning the gap. The germline V gene encodes CDR1 SGHNT and CDR2 YYREEE (reference sequence). The CDR3 length is 12 residues. This chain's CDR3 is CASREGNTEAFF. The CDR3 nucleotides read TGTGCCAGCAGAGAGGGGAACACTGAAGCTTTCTTT.

This clone was recorded once. This CDR3 is also generated by other DNA sequences in the sample. V usage is TRBV5-4 and J usage is TRBJ2-1; 8 nucleotides align to TRBD1. The CDR3 totals 15 residues. Looked up from germline, CDR1 is SGHNT and CDR2 is YYREEE (reference sequence). Trimming removed 2 bases from V and 1 base from J; junction bases left unmatched: 2. Here the CDR3 DNA reads TGTGCCAGCAGCTTAGGACAGGGTTCCTACAATGAGCAGTTCTTC. This translates into CASSLGQGSYNEQFF.

This clone was recorded a few times. This chain joins TRBV15 and TRBJ1-2, with TRBD1 identical over 7 bases. This CDR3 is built from 14 residues. Germline V gene data show CDR1 as LNHNV and CDR2 as YYDKDF (reference sequence). Trimming removed 1 base from V and 8 bases from J; junction bases left unmatched: 7. CDR3 bases: TGTGCCACCAGCAGAGGTGTAGGGGGCCGGGGCTACACCTTC. Translating gives CATSRGVGGRGYTF.

CDR3 residues: CASSPVFGPSYNSPLHF. Here the CDR3 DNA reads TGTGCCAGCAGCCCCGTTTTTGGGCCTTCCTATAATTCACCCCTCCACTTT. The rearrangement joins TRBV7-8 to TRBJ1-6; no definite D call. Per germline, CDR1 SGHVS and CDR2 FQNEAQ. V lost 5 bases and J 1 base, leaving 15 bases between the germline ends. The length of the CDR3 is 17 residues.

This chain joins TRBV18 and TRBJ2-1, with 10 bases matching TRBD2. V gave up 5 bases and J gave up 1 base; unmatched junction bases: 5. Germline V gene data show CDR1 as KGHSH and CDR2 as LQKENI. CDR3 length: 16 amino acids. This CDR3 is CASSARTSGSYNEQFF. The CDR3 bases are TGTGCCAGCTCAGCGCGGACTAGCGGTTCCTACAATGAGCAGTTCTTC.

The chain is built from TRBV19 and TRBJ1-1, with 8 bases lining up with TRBD1. Germline V gene lookup returns CDR1 LNHDA and CDR2 SQIVND (reference sequence). Trimming cost V 6 bases and J 5 bases; bases outside gene matches: 8. The CDR3 consists of 14 residues. CDR3 amino acids: CASSPGGAGTEAFF. CDR3 in DNA: TGTGCCAGTAGCCCAGGGGGCGCGGGGACTGAAGCTTTCTTT.

V usage is TRBV5-8 and J usage is TRBJ2-3; 10 bases are shared with TRBD2. The CDR3 loop spans 15 amino acids. After removal of 4 bases from V and 1 base from J, the junction contained 3 bases not matched to a gene. The germline CDR1 and CDR2 sequences are SGHTS and YDEGEE. The chain's CDR3 is CASSIGTSGTDTQYF. In DNA form, the CDR3 reads TGTGCCAGCAGCATCGGGACTAGCGGCACAGATACGCAGTATTTT.

The rearrangement uses TRBV6-6 and TRBJ2-3; D is possibly TRBD1 (6 bases). CDR1 is MNHNY and CDR2 is SVGAGI in the germline V gene (reference sequence). V was cut by 3 bases and J by 8 bases, with 12 bases left in between. CDR3 length: 13 residues. The CDR3 here is CASSYSGDATQYF. The CDR3 nucleotides are TGTGCCAGCAGTTATTCAGGGGACGCTACGCAGTATTTT.

This clone has a single count. V gene TRBV3-1 (or the pseudogene TRBV3-2) combines with J gene TRBJ2-2; tentatively, D is TRBD2 (5 bases). Germline-derived CDR1 and CDR2 are LGHDT and YNNKEL (reference sequence). Trimming pared 0 bases from V and 6 bases from J, leaving 14 bases between. CDR3 length: 16 residues. CDR3 sequence: CASSQDRGRRPGELFF. DNA of the CDR3: TGTGCCAGCAGCCAAGATCGAGGGCGCCGCCCCGGGGAGCTGTTTTTT.

This chain connects TRBV7-2 to TRBJ2-7, with D uncertain. The CDR3 sequence is 13 residues long. Trimming pared 7 bases from V and 9 bases from J, leaving 19 bases between. Germline CDR1 SGHTA, CDR2 FQGNSA. The CDR3 sequence is CASNLPQASGQYF. CDR3 bases: TGTGCCAGCAACCTCCCCCAGGCGTCCGGGCAGTACTTC.

On this clone: The same CDR3 also results from other DNA sequences found in this sample. The V and J genes are TRBV27 and TRBJ2-5, with a possible D match to TRBD2 (7 bases). V was trimmed by 5 bases and J by 2 bases, leaving 15 bases between them. The CDR3 runs to 15 residues. The germline V gene has CDR1 MNHEY and CDR2 SMNVEV (reference sequence). The CDR3 is CASSPRRGGQETQYF. CDR3 coding DNA: TGTGCCAGCAGTCCCCGGAGGGGGGGTCAAGAGACCCAGTACTTC.

V usage is TRBV4-1 and J usage is TRBJ2-1, with unresolved D. The CDR3 has 16 amino acids. The germline V gene has CDR1 MGHRA and CDR2 YSYEKL. V was shortened by 1 base and J by 1 base, with 11 bases between the two germline ends. CDR3 protein: CASSQVLGGSYNEQFF. The CDR3 DNA is TGCGCCAGCAGCCAAGTCCTCGGCGGATCCTACAATGAGCAGTTCTTC.